Below are 6 T cell receptor beta chains sequenced from a single sample in a study of T cell repertoires in cytomegalovirus infection. Their cognate antigens are unknown. TCRdb passed the reads through MiXCR, listing each CDR3 protein once. The sample consists of under 850,000 distinct CDR3 sequences, around a third of them appearing once. The starting material was cultured PBMCs, obtained from culture after CMV antigen stimulation. These receptors originate from a human donor in good health (CMV status not recorded). Some clones in this sample may be carry-over from other donors' samples.

V usage is TRBV19 and J usage is TRBJ2-1; maybe TRBD2 (5 bases). Between the trimmed V and J ends, which lost 11 bases and 2 bases, there was a span of 19 bases. This CDR3 contains 15 residues. Germline-derived CDR1 and CDR2 are LNHDA and SQIVND (reference sequence). In nucleotides, the CDR3 is TGTGCCTCAACAACCACTAGGCGTGCCTACAATGAGCAGTTCTTC. Amino acid sequence: CASTTTRRAYNEQFF. Combining the CDR3 with reference TRBV19 and TRBJ2-1 gives the whole variable domain DGGITQSPKYLFRKEGQNVTLSCEQNLNHDAMYWYRQDPGQGLRLIYYSQIVNDFQKGDIAEGYSVSREKKESFPLTVTSAQKNPTAFYLCASTTTRRAYNEQFFGPGTRLTVL.

The chain employs TRBV4-1 and TRBJ2-1; D might be TRBD1 or TRBD2, each matching 5 bases. The germline V and J ends were trimmed by 0 bases and 0 bases, with 18 bases remaining between them. The CDR3 is 19 residues long. The germline CDR1 and CDR2 sequences are MGHRA and YSYEKL. The CDR3 loop reads CASSQELDWGMSSYNEQFF. DNA for the CDR3: TGCGCCAGCAGCCAAGAACTAGATTGGGGGATGAGCTCCTACAATGAGCAGTTCTTC.

The chain uses TRBV12-3 or TRBV12-4 and TRBJ1-5, with TRBD1 as a possible D gene (5 bases). Trimming took off 5 bases at V and 4 bases at J, with 15 bases between the two ends. The CDR3 runs 15 residues. CDR3 residues: CASSASPGLNQPQHF. The CDR3 DNA reads TGTGCCAGCAGTGCATCACCAGGGCTAAATCAGCCCCAGCATTTT.

The sample holds many counts of this clonotype. The CDR3 nucleotides are TGTGCCAGCAGCCAGGACAGGGGGCCTGGAAACACCATATATTTT. It yields the protein CASSQDRGPGNTIYF. This chain connects TRBV7-2 to TRBJ1-3; 11 bases agree with TRBD1. CDR1 and CDR2 from the germline V gene are SGHTA and FQGNSA. CDR3 length: 15 amino acids. With 5 bases clipped from V and 2 bases from J, the junction kept 2 bases outside the gene matches.

The rearrangement joins TRBV29-1 to TRBJ1-2, with 9 bases that match TRBD1. CDR3 length: 14 residues. CDR1 is SQVTM and CDR2 is ANQGSEA in the germline V gene. The V and J ends lost 7 bases and 4 bases, in that order; junction bases with no gene match: 10. In DNA, the CDR3 is TGCAGCGCCAGAACAGGGGGCGGATTCTATGGCTACACCTTC. Its protein product is CSARTGGGFYGYTF.

As DNA, the CDR3 is TGTGCCAGCAGCTTAGCGAAGGGACTAGAGCAGTACTTC. Its translation: CASSLAKGLEQYF. The chain uses TRBV7-6 and TRBJ2-7; 7 positions match TRBD2. This CDR3 has 13 residues. Germline CDR1 SGHVS, CDR2 FNYEAQ. Trimming cost V 0 bases and J 7 bases; bases outside gene matches: 3.